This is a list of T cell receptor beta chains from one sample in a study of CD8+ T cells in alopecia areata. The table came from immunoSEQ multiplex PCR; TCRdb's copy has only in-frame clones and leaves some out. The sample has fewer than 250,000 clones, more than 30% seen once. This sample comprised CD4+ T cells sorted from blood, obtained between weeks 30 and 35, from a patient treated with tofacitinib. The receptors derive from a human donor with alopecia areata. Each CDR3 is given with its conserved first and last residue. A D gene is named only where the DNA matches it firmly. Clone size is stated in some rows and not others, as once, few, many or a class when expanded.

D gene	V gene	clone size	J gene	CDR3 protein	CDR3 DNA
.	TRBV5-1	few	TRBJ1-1	CASSLVVGVTEAFF	TGCGCCAGCAGCTTGGTTGTAGGGGTCACTGAAGCTTTCTTT
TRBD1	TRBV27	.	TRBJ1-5	CASSFTGAYNQPQHF	TGTGCCAGCAGTTTCACAGGGGCTTATAATCAGCCCCAGCATTTT
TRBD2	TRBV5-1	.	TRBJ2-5	CASSLTGTRLQETQYF	TGCGCCAGCAGCTTAACCGGGACTAGACTCCAAGAGACCCAGTACTTC
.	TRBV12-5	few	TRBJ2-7	CASGLEGPPGTSIYEQYF	TGTGCTAGTGGTTTGGAGGGACCACCCGGGACCAGCATCTACGAGCAGTACTTC
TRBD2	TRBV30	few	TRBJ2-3	CAWSVRSGGATDTQYF	TGTGCCTGGAGTGTACGGAGCGGGGGGGCCACAGATACGCAGTATTTT
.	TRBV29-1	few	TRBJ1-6	CSARTDFSSPLHF	TGCAGCGCAAGAACAGATTTCTCCTCACCCCTCCACTTT
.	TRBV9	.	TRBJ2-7	CASSVALGEREYF	TGTGCCAGCAGCGTAGCGCTGGGAGAACGAGAGTACTTC
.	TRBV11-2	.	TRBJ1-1	CASSLDQTGEAFF	TGTGCCAGCAGCTTAGATCAGACAGGTGAAGCTTTCTTT
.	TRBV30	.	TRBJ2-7	CAWRQSYEQYF	TGTGCCTGGAGACAGTCCTACGAGCAGTACTTC
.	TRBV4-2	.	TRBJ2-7	CASSQDWGRDVEQYF	TGTGCCAGCAGCCAGGACTGGGGCCGGGATGTGGAGCAGTACTTC
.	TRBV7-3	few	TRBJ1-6	CASSLQGTWTSPLHF	TGTGCCAGCAGCTTACAAGGCACGTGGACTTCACCCCTCCACTTT
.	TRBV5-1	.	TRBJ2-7	CASSPSLGRNEQYF	TGCGCCAGCAGCCCGAGCCTAGGGAGGAACGAGCAGTACTTC
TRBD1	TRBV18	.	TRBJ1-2	CASSPSDRGASSSRGYTF	TGTGCCAGCTCACCATCGGACAGGGGCGCAAGCAGTAGTCGAGGCTACACCTTC
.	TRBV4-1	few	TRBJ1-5	CASSQGTLNQPQHF	TGCGCCAGCAGCCAAGGGACATTAAATCAGCCCCAGCATTTT
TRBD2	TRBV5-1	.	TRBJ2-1	CASSRTSGSSYNEQFF	TGCGCCAGCAGCCGGACTAGCGGGAGCTCCTACAATGAGCAGTTCTTC
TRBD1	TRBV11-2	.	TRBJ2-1	CASSSQGDRGWNEQFF	TGTGCCAGCAGCTCCCAGGGGGACAGGGGATGGAATGAGCAGTTCTTC
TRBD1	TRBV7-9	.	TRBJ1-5	CASSRDRVGNQPQHF	TGTGCCAGCAGCCGGGACAGGGTAGGCAATCAGCCCCAGCATTTT
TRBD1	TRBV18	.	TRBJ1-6	CASSPRQGANSPLHF	TGTGCCAGCTCACCACGTCAGGGGGCTAATTCACCCCTCCACTTT
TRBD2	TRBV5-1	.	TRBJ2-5	CASSLELAGHQETQYF	TGCGCCAGCAGCTTGGAACTAGCGGGACACCAAGAGACCCAGTACTTC
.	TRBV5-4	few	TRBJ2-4	CASSQGDWAGKNIQYF	TGTGCCAGCAGCCAGGGCGACTGGGCGGGCAAGAACATTCAGTACTTC
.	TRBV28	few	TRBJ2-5	CASSPRTAYQETQYF	TGTGCCAGCAGTCCCAGGACGGCGTACCAAGAGACCCAGTACTTC
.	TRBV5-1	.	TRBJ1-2	CASSLDTGGYTF	TGCGCCAGCAGCTTGGACACTGGTGGCTACACCTTC